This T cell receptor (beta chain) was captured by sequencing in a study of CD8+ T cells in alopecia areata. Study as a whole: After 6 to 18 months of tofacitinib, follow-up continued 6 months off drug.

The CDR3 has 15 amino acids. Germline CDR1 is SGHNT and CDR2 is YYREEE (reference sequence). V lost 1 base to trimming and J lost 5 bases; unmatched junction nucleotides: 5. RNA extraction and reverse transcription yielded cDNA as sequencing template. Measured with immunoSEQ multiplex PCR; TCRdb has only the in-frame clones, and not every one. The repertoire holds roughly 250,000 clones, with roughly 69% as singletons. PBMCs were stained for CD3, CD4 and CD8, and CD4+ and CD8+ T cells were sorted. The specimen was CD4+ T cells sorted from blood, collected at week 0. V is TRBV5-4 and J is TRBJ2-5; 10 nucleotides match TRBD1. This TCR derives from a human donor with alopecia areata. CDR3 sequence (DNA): TGTGCCAGCAGCTTGAGACAGGGGGCAAGGGAGACCCAGTACTTC. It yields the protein CASSLRQGARETQYF. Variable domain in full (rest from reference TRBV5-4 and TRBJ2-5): ETGVTQSPTHLIKTRGQQVTLRCSSQSGHNTVSWYQQALGQGPQFIFQYYREEENGRGNFPPRFSGLQFPNYSSELNVNALELDDSALYLCASSLRQGARETQYFGPGTRLLVL.